This T cell receptor beta chain stems from a study of cytomegalovirus exposure and HLA in healthy donors. Study outcomes and limitations: Most TCR sequences showed up rarely, but some public TCRs showed up in many donors. CMV antigen specificity of a few CMV-associated chains was confirmed in vitro. Published work reported that the classifier diagnosed cytomegalovirus status with high specificity and sensitivity.

A roughly 120-subject validation cohort, separate from the approximately 720-subject first cohort, supplied the donors. The table came from immunoSEQ multiplex PCR; TCRdb's copy has only in-frame clones and leaves some out. The table includes 150,000 to 200,000 clones, about 82% detected once. Details on this clone: The antigen is not known.

The germline gives CDR1 KGHSH, CDR2 LQKENI. After removal of 0 bases from V and 5 bases from J, the junction contained 2 bases not matched to a gene. This CDR3 is 16 amino acids long. The receptor comes from a man aged 30 to 39 in good health and CMV-seropositive. This chain connects TRBV18 to TRBJ1-5; 12 nucleotides line up with TRBD1. The sample comprised PBMCs. In DNA, the CDR3 is TGTGCCAGCTCACCACCGGGACAGGGGGCGGATCAGCCCCAGCATTTT. Encoded protein: CASSPPGQGADQPQHF.